This T cell receptor (beta chain) was observed in a study of glioma-infiltrating T cells after dendritic cell vaccination. Study summary: Autologous tumor lysate was loaded overnight onto monocyte-derived dendritic cells grown less than 8 days with IL-4 and GM-CSF.

Trimming cost V 5 bases and J 6 bases; bases outside gene matches: 9. Germline assignment: CDR1 SGHNT and CDR2 YENEEA. The CDR3 extends over 16 amino acids. Time point described: after dendritic cell vaccination, including at tumor progression/relapse. Only patients with spare fresh-frozen tumor and over two years of follow-up were included. Up to about 2 ug genomic DNA was used for TCRB CDR3 amplification. Assay used: immunoSEQ multiplex PCR; TCRdb lists only in-frame clones, some missing. Found here are around 90,000 clones, around four fifths of them singletons; the top ten hold 2.1%. The V call is TRBV11-3, the J call TRBJ2-1, with 11 bases that match TRBD2. This clonotype was sampled from a human donor with glioblastoma. Sequenced material: blood, taken after dendritic cell vaccination. For the CDR3, the DNA is TGTGCCAGCAGCCAGGGGGGACTAGCGGCCTTCAATGAGCAGTTCTTC. This translates into CASSQGGLAAFNEQFF.